These T cell receptor beta chains were read from a single sample in a study of Graves' ophthalmopathy and Graves' hyperthyroidism. TCRdb reprocessed the multiplex PCR reads via MiXCR and lists one record per CDR3 protein. The sample includes fewer than 650,000 distinct CDR3 sequences, 20% to 25% of them seen just once. The specimen was peripheral blood. The receptors here all came from a woman aged 18-29 years with stable Graves' hyperthyroidism. Some clones in this sample may be carry-over from other donors' samples. CDR3s include the opening cysteine and the closing phenylalanine or tryptophan.

V gene	J gene	CDR3 protein
TRBV6-2/TRBV6-3	TRBJ1-2	CASSSRRDPIYGYIF
TRBV19	TRBJ2-2	CASSRTAGELLF
TRBV7-3	TRBJ1-2	CASSVRTYYGYTF
TRBV25-1	TRBJ2-7	CASSEVQDSYEQYF
TRBV20-1	TRBJ2-4	CSAAASAKNIQYF
TRBV6-1	TRBJ2-7	CASTQGGTYEQYF
TRBV10-3	TRBJ2-7	CAISENGIQSSYEQYF
TRBV28	TRBJ2-7	CASSLLDGGSYEQYF
TRBV12-3/TRBV12-4	TRBJ1-6	CASSPGTGVFNSPLHF
TRBV7-6	TRBJ1-5	CASSLGTGHNQPQHF
TRBV2	TRBJ2-7	CASSEGIGPSYEQYF
TRBV10-3	TRBJ1-1	CAISDLAEGAFF
TRBV20-1	TRBJ2-2	CSASTPLTGELFF
TRBV7-9	TRBJ2-7	CASSLIGSSSYEQYF
TRBV6-1	TRBJ2-2	CASRRTGPNAGELFF
TRBV19	TRBJ2-5	CASSIPGAETQYF
TRBV19	TRBJ1-1	CASMRLYTEAFF
TRBV5-1	TRBJ2-2	CASSLDRRGSPTGELFF
TRBV7-8	TRBJ2-7	CATQPGQGIYEQYF
TRBV20-1	TRBJ2-7	CRPGTGSYEQYF
TRBV9	TRBJ1-6	CASSVGGAYGSPLHF
TRBV2	TRBJ1-2	CASSSTGNDYTF
TRBV6-1	TRBJ2-7	CASSGRTALEYEQYF
TRBV28	TRBJ2-2	CASRMGHRNTGELFF
TRBV5-5	TRBJ1-1	CASREGSNTEAFF
TRBV12-3/TRBV12-4	TRBJ1-6	CASSSQGFNSPLHF
TRBV12-3/TRBV12-4	TRBJ1-1	CASSSPGQPNTEAFF
TRBV19	TRBJ1-6	CASSRAVDYNSPLHF
TRBV27	TRBJ2-7	CASSPRASRQISYEQYF